Shown below are 10 T cell receptor beta chains from a single sample sequenced in a study of blood T cells in healthy people across ages. Primers used in a second PCR of roughly 7 to 11 cycles were a sample-barcoded 5' primer and a J-beta primer mix. TCRdb re-called the 5' RACE reads with MiXCR, one entry per CDR3 protein. The sample contains around 280,000 distinct CDR3 sequences, roughly 26% of which appear only once. Sequences were obtained from blood. The receptors shown here come from a woman aged 70-85 years in good health.

This chain uses TRBV12-3 or TRBV12-4 with TRBJ2-4; the D gene could be TRBD1 or TRBD2 (5 bases each). The CDR3 is 15 amino acids. The V end lost 8 bases, the J end lost 0 bases, and 14 bases lay between the germline ends. CDR3 sequence reads: CASQEGSSAKNIQYF. CDR3 DNA sequence: TGTGCCAGCCAAGAGGGGTCATCAGCCAAAAACATTCAGTACTTC.

This clonotype has only one observation. The chain couples TRBV4-2 to TRBJ2-1; a possible D gene is TRBD2 (6 bases). Trimming shortened V by 0 bases and J by 4 bases, and 13 bases separated the two germline ends. The CDR3 has 16 residues. The germline CDR1 and CDR2 sequences are LGHNA and YNFKEQ. The CDR3 loop is CASSQEPGDTYNEQFF. The DNA for the CDR3 is TGTGCCAGCAGCCAAGAACCGGGAGACACATACAATGAGCAGTTCTTC.

This clonotype appeared a few times. The V call is TRBV7-2, the J call TRBJ2-6; D possibly uses TRBD1 or TRBD2 (5 bases each). This CDR3 is 18 amino acids long. V was trimmed by 1 base and J by 0 bases, leaving 13 bases between them. Germline V gene data show CDR1 as SGHTA and CDR2 as FQGNSA. This CDR3 reads CASSLVPGSSSGANVLTF. The CDR3 DNA sequence: TGTGCCAGCAGCTTAGTTCCAGGGAGCAGCTCTGGGGCCAACGTCCTGACTTTC.

This clonotype was seen more than once but under ten times. CDR3 DNA: TGCGCCAGCAGCTTGGCCATTGACGGCTACGAGCAGTACTTC. It yields the protein CASSLAIDGYEQYF. The rearrangement links TRBV5-1 to TRBJ2-7, with D unclear. V was shortened by 0 bases and J by 3 bases, with 10 bases between the two germline ends. From germline, CDR1 is SGHRS and CDR2 YFSETQ. The CDR3 totals 14 residues.

This clonotype turned up a few times. The CDR3 spells CASSQDSSGDYNEQFF. Written as DNA, the CDR3 is TGCGCCAGCAGCCAAGATTCTAGCGGGGATTACAATGAGCAGTTCTTC. This chain links TRBV4-3 with TRBJ2-5; TRBD2 matches 9 bases. The J call could be wrong; TRBJ2-1 is a better fit for the DNA end. Germline V gives CDR1 LGHNA, CDR2 YSLEER. This CDR3 is built from 16 residues.

This clonotype appeared a few times. The rearrangement uses TRBV28 and TRBJ1-1; D may be TRBD1 (6 bases). Germline lookup yields CDR1 MDHEN and CDR2 SYDVKM. The CDR3 loop spans 13 amino acids. Trimming shortened V by 5 bases and J by 6 bases, and 13 bases separated the two germline ends. As DNA, the CDR3 is TGTGCCAGCAGTCGAGGGGGTGTCCCTGAAGCTTTCTTT. Its translation: CASSRGGVPEAFF.

The chain couples TRBV7-2 to TRBJ2-7, with TRBD2 as a possible D gene (7 bases). Germline CDR1 reads SGHTA; CDR2 reads FQGNSA. The CDR3 totals 15 residues. Trimming pared 7 bases from V and 0 bases from J, leaving 16 bases between. The CDR3: CASTLTGGRSYEQYF. In DNA, the CDR3 is TGTGCCAGCACCCTGACGGGGGGCCGCTCCTACGAGCAGTACTTC.

The gene calls are TRBV11-2 and TRBJ2-7, with D hard to call. Trimming cost V 2 bases and J 2 bases, with 10 bases left between them. In germline, CDR1 is SGHAT, CDR2 FQNNGV. The CDR3 totals 14 residues. CDR3 nucleotide sequence: TGTGCCAGCAGCTTACTACAGAGACCCTACGAGCAGTACTTC. Residues: CASSLLQRPYEQYF.

Written as DNA, the CDR3 is TGTGCCAGCAGGCGGGGACAGGGGGCGGTTCATTCACCCCTCCACTTT. Translation: CASRRGQGAVHSPLHF. The chain carries TRBV3-1 and TRBJ1-6, with 12 bases fitting TRBD1. CDR1 and CDR2 from the germline V gene are LGHDT and YNNKEL (reference sequence). CDR3 size: 16 residues. Unmatched junction bases numbered 8, after V lost 6 bases and J lost 8 bases.

The chain couples TRBV7-2 to TRBJ2-3; D is uncertain. This CDR3 is 15 amino acids long. Germline V gene lookup returns CDR1 SGHTA and CDR2 FQGNSA. Trimming shortened V by 1 base and J by 0 bases, and 8 bases separated the two germline ends. The CDR3 is CASSLVMGSTDTQYF. Here the CDR3 DNA reads TGTGCCAGCAGCTTAGTGATGGGGAGCACAGATACGCAGTATTTT.